The 22 T cell receptor beta chains in this list originate from one sample, sequenced in a study of CD8 T cells in ankylosing spondylitis listed by TCRdb under 2017. The method behind the library was 5' RACE. Reads for this sample came from an Illumina HiSeq 2500. TCRdb cleaned the public reads at Q25 with fastp, built clones with MiXCR and kept in-frame beta chains. Entries that share a CDR3 protein sequence are merged under the most common genes and DNA. The sample has about 36,000 distinct CDR3 sequences on record, 11% of them singletons. Of the sample, 20% to 25% is held by the ten largest clones. The sequenced sample was synovial fluid, either unsorted or a sorted T cell fraction (not recorded which). The receptors originated from a male donor with ankylosing spondylitis.

Concerning this clonotype itself: Given a much more abundant clone one base away, this may be a read error. The chain is built from TRBV9 and TRBJ2-1; a weak D match, TRBD1 (5 bases). Germline CDR1 reads SGDLS; CDR2 reads YYNGEE. V lost 4 bases to trimming and J lost 8 bases, with 13 bases between them. The CDR3 loop spans 13 amino acids. CDR3 residues: CASSLDKPHEQFF. CDR3 sequence (DNA): TGTGCCAGCAGCTTGGACAAGCCCCATGAGCAGTTCTTC.

In this sample, this clonotype turned up a few times. The gene calls are TRBV7-7 and TRBJ2-2; D unresolved. Trimming took off 2 bases at V and 6 bases at J, with 4 bases between the two ends. The CDR3 covers 12 residues. Germline values: CDR1 SSHAT, CDR2 FNYEAQ (reference sequence). CDR3 loop: CASSLTPGELFF. The CDR3, as DNA: TGTGCCAGCAGCTTAACTCCCGGGGAGCTGTTTTTT.

The V and J genes are TRBV6-2 or TRBV6-3 and TRBJ2-3, with 11 nucleotides matching TRBD2. The CDR3 has 20 amino acids. The V gene end was trimmed by 0 bases and the J gene end by 4 bases; junction bases not matched to a gene: 15. Germline assignment: CDR1 MNHEY and CDR2 SVGEGT. The CDR3 bases are TGTGCCAGCAGTTACTCGTTGACCCAAACGGGACTAGCGGACGCAGATACGCAGTATTTT. Protein product: CASSYSLTQTGLADADTQYF.

This clonotype came up a few times. The chain joins TRBV7-2 to TRBJ1-5; TRBD1 might be the D (5 bases). In germline, CDR1 is SGHTA, CDR2 FQGNSA. This CDR3 contains 13 residues. V lost 3 bases and J lost 4, with 7 bases in between. This CDR3 reads CASSLRGNQPQHF. CDR3 DNA sequence: TGTGCCAGCAGCTTGAGGGGTAATCAGCCCCAGCATTTT.

This clonotype was recorded at least ten times. In DNA, the CDR3 is TGTGCCAGCAGTTACCAGGGAAGTTTGCAGCCCCAGCATTTT. Protein product: CASSYQGSLQPQHF. The chain joins TRBV6-2 or TRBV6-3 to TRBJ1-5; perhaps TRBD1 as D (5 bases). The CDR3 extends over 14 amino acids. V was shortened by 2 bases and J by 7 bases, with 12 bases between the two germline ends. Germline values: CDR1 MNHEY, CDR2 SVGEGT.

This clonotype was recorded a few times. V and J are TRBV5-1 and TRBJ1-6; D not resolved. Germline V gene lookup returns CDR1 SGHRS and CDR2 YFSETQ. The CDR3 consists of 13 residues. The V gene lost 0 bases and the J gene lost 8 bases, with 6 bases spanning the gap. The CDR3 region is CASSLESDSPLHF. The CDR3 DNA is TGCGCCAGCAGCTTGGAATCTGATTCACCCCTCCACTTT.

This clonotype was recorded many times. The V and J genes are TRBV30 and TRBJ2-3, with TRBD1 identical over 7 bases. J gave up 0 bases and V 2 bases, and 2 bases lay outside the gene matches. The CDR3 sequence is 14 residues long. Germline CDR1 is GTSNPN and CDR2 is SVGIG (reference sequence). The CDR3 sequence: CAWSPGQSTDTQYF. The CDR3 bases are TGTGCCTGGAGTCCGGGACAGAGCACAGATACGCAGTATTTT. Full variable domain (remainder filled in from reference TRBV30 and TRBJ2-3): SQTIHQWPATLVQPVGSPLSLECTVEGTSNPNLYWYRQAAGRGLQLLFYSVGIGQISSEVPQNLSASRPQDRQFILSSKKLLLSDSGFYLCAWSPGQSTDTQYFGPGTRLTVL.

This clonotype came up many times. The chain links TRBV2 to TRBJ2-4, with D possibly called TRBD1 or TRBD2 (6 bases each). The CDR3 is made up of 12 amino acids. V gave up 4 bases and J gave up 7 bases, with 8 bases separating them. Per the germline V gene, CDR1 is SNHLY and CDR2 is FYNNEI. CDR3 coding DNA: TGTGCCAGCAGTGGGGGGGCGAACATTCAGTACTTC. This encodes CASSGGANIQYF.

The sample holds many counts of this clonotype. This sequence joins TRBV11-2 and TRBJ2-7; tentatively, D is TRBD1 (5 bases). Trimming left V 8 bases short and J 3 bases short, with 14 bases between. CDR1 is SGHAT, CDR2 FQNNGV, per germline. The CDR3 extends over 13 amino acids. CDR3: CASRHDSYYEQYF. The CDR3, as DNA: TGTGCCAGCCGACACGACAGCTACTACGAGCAGTACTTC.

The chain combines TRBV4-3 with TRBJ1-5; weak D call: TRBD1 (5 bases). V gave up 4 bases and J gave up 0 bases, with 16 bases separating them. The length of the CDR3 is 17 residues. Germline V gives CDR1 LGHNA, CDR2 YSLEER. The CDR3 reads CASSPFWGIDSNQPQHF. For the CDR3, the DNA is TGCGCCAGCAGCCCGTTCTGGGGGATCGATAGCAATCAGCCCCAGCATTTT.

This clonotype was counted between two and nine times. This chain connects TRBV20-1 to TRBJ1-4; no definite D call. The CDR3 sequence is 13 residues long. V lost 7 bases and J lost 2, with 11 bases in between. The germline V gene encodes CDR1 DFQATT and CDR2 SNEGSKA (reference sequence). CDR3 loop: CSVRPTTNEKLFF. The CDR3 bases are TGCAGTGTCCGACCTACGACTAATGAAAAACTGTTTTTT.

V is TRBV6-5 and J is TRBJ1-1, with D maybe TRBD1 (5 bases). The CDR3 is 12 residues long. CDR1 is MNHEY, CDR2 SVGAGI, per germline. Trimming pared 8 bases from V and 0 bases from J, leaving 7 bases between. CDR3 DNA: TGTGCCAGCGGAGGGGTGAACACTGAAGCTTTCTTT. It encodes CASGGVNTEAFF.

In this sample, this clonotype is medium-sized. The chain links TRBV7-3 to TRBJ1-6; no clear D gene. The germline V gene has CDR1 SGHTA and CDR2 FQGTGA. The CDR3 length is 13 residues. V was shortened by 4 bases and J by 4 bases, with 5 bases between the two germline ends. The CDR3 nucleotides are TGTGCCAGCAGCTCGACGTATAATTCACCCCTCCACTTT. Its translation: CASSSTYNSPLHF.

The chain joins TRBV7-9 to TRBJ2-7; D call uncertain. Germline values: CDR1 SEHNR, CDR2 FQNEAQ (reference sequence). The V gene lost 2 bases and the J gene lost 5 bases, with 13 bases spanning the gap. This CDR3 contains 14 residues. DNA for the CDR3: TGTGCCAGCAGCTTAAAGGAAGGTGGCCACGAGCAGTACTTC. It yields the protein CASSLKEGGHEQYF.

This clonotype was recorded many times. V usage is TRBV10-3 and J usage is TRBJ1-2; 11 bases align to TRBD1. Germline V CDR1 and CDR2: ENHRY, SYGVKD. With 10 bases clipped from V and 2 bases from J, the junction kept 3 bases outside the gene matches. CDR3 length: 13 residues. CDR3 coding DNA: TGTGCCACCGGACAGGGGGCGAACTATGGCTACACCTTC. Its translation is CATGQGANYGYTF.

The rearrangement links TRBV3-1 to TRBJ2-5; D is possibly TRBD1 (7 bases). The CDR3 spans 15 residues. Trimming removed 2 bases at V and 5 bases at J, with 15 bases between. Germline loops: CDR1 LGHDT, CDR2 YNNKEL (reference sequence). CDR3 loop: CASSQIGRGVETQYF. CDR3 sequence (DNA): TGTGCCAGCAGCCAAATCGGCAGGGGGGTTGAGACCCAGTACTTC.

V gene TRBV28 combines with J gene TRBJ2-7, with TRBD2 matching over 11 bases. This CDR3 contains 14 residues. Germline trimming cut 6 bases from V and 9 bases from J; bases unmatched to any gene: 10. Looked up from germline, CDR1 is MDHEN and CDR2 is SYDVKM. Here the CDR3 DNA reads TGTGCCAGCAGGGGATCCACTAGCGGGAGACGGCAGTACTTC. It yields the protein CASRGSTSGRRQYF.

This clonotype turned up a few times. This chain connects TRBV12-3 or TRBV12-4 to TRBJ1-4; 7 bases agree with TRBD1. The CDR3 covers 15 residues. Losses at the gene ends were 6 bases for V and 3 bases for J; bases not matched to a gene: 7. Here the CDR3 DNA reads TGTGCCAGCAGGAATAAGGGGACAGCTAATGAAAAACTGTTTTTT. Residues: CASRNKGTANEKLFF.

The chain recombines TRBV6-1 with TRBJ1-2, with D hard to call. V was trimmed by 1 base and J by 5 bases, leaving 11 bases between them. The CDR3 sequence is 14 residues long. CDR1 is MNHNS and CDR2 is SASEGT in the germline V gene. CDR3 DNA: TGTGCCAGCAGTGAAGAAGTCAGTACGTATGGCTACACCTTC. It translates to CASSEEVSTYGYTF.

This clonotype has just a few counts. The chain combines TRBV6-2 or TRBV6-3 with TRBJ1-5; a weak D match, TRBD1 (5 bases). With 2 bases removed from V and 4 bases from J, the gap between germline ends came to 15 bases. This CDR3 region has 16 residues. CDR1 is MNHEY, CDR2 SVGEGT, per germline. CDR3 coding DNA: TGTGCCAGCAGTTACGGCAGAGGGGCCGGGAATCAGCCCCAGCATTTT. Its protein is CASSYGRGAGNQPQHF.

This clonotype was counted many times. The chain links TRBV29-1 to TRBJ1-2; D gene unclear. Trimming stripped 0 bases from V and 6 bases from J, with 5 bases between. Germline V gene sequence: CDR1 SQVTM, CDR2 ANQGSEA. The CDR3 has 11 residues. This CDR3 is CSVEDEDGYTF. The CDR3, as DNA: TGCAGCGTTGAAGACGAAGATGGCTACACCTTC.

This clonotype was picked up one time. CDR3 sequence: CASRPGGANEKLFF. As DNA, the CDR3 is TGTGCCAGCAGGCCAGGGGGGGCTAATGAAAAACTGTTTTTT. This chain connects TRBV6-1 to TRBJ1-4, with 7 bases fitting TRBD1. Germline lookup yields CDR1 MNHNS and CDR2 SASEGT. CDR3 length: 14 amino acids. The junction had 4 bases not matched to a gene; V was cut back by 6 bases and J by 3 bases.